The 9 T cell receptor beta chains listed next were all sequenced from one sample in a study of blood T cells in healthy people across ages. A sample-barcoded 5' primer and a J-beta primer mix were used in a second PCR of roughly 7 to 11 cycles. TCRdb reprocessed the 5' RACE reads with MiXCR, giving one entry per CDR3 protein. The profile shows 1.5 million or so distinct CDR3 sequences, 35% to 45% of them singletons. Sequenced material: blood. The origin of the receptors is a woman in her late teens or twenties in good health.

This clonotype was seen more than once but under ten times. The rearrangement joins TRBV29-1 to TRBJ1-1, with 9 bases fitting TRBD1. Germline V gene data show CDR1 as SQVTM and CDR2 as ANQGSEA. The CDR3 has 14 amino acids. J lost 4 bases, V lost 7 bases, and 10 bases had no gene match. DNA for the CDR3: TGCAGCGCCATCCCGGGACAGGGCTTCACTGAAGCTTTCTTT. Translation gives CSAIPGQGFTEAFF.

This chain uses TRBV5-4 with TRBJ2-5; no clear D. CDR3 length: 15 residues. CDR1 is SGHNT and CDR2 is YYREEE in the germline V gene (reference sequence). V was clipped by 4 bases and J by 0 bases, with 13 bases between them. CDR3 region: CASSTPLGNQETQYF. The CDR3 bases are TGTGCCAGCAGCACCCCCCTAGGGAACCAAGAGACCCAGTACTTC. Based on the CDR3 plus reference TRBV5-4 and TRBJ2-5, the full variable domain is ETGVTQSPTHLIKTRGQQVTLRCSSQSGHNTVSWYQQALGQGPQFIFQYYREEENGRGNFPPRFSGLQFPNYSSELNVNALELDDSALYLCASSTPLGNQETQYFGPGTRLLVL.

Remarks on this clonotype: The junction differs from germline at one of its ends, possibly a read error. The chain is built from TRBV25-1 and TRBJ1-1; possible D gene TRBD1, 5 bases. The CDR3 loop spans 13 amino acids. CDR1 MGHDK and CDR2 SYGVNS come from the germline V gene. The CDR3 region has the DNA TGCGCCAGCAGTGAATTTCAGGGCACTGAAGCTTTCTTT. It specifies CASSEFQGTEAFF.

The J gene is TRBJ2-3, the V gene TRBV12-5; 8 nucleotides match TRBD1. After removal of 3 bases from V and 2 bases from J, the junction contained 4 bases not matched to a gene. Germline CDR1 LGHNT, CDR2 FRNRAP. This CDR3 is 15 amino acids long. The chain's CDR3 is CASGFGDRLTDTQYF. CDR3 in DNA: TGTGCTAGTGGTTTCGGGGACAGGCTCACAGATACGCAGTATTTT.

The V call is TRBV5-1, the J call TRBJ2-7; TRBD2 is a possible D gene (6 bases). There are 14 residues in the CDR3. Deletions cut 0 bases from V and 5 bases from J, with 12 bases between. The germline V gene encodes CDR1 SGHRS and CDR2 YFSETQ. CDR3 nucleotide sequence: TGCGCCAGCAGCTTGGAGACGGACTACGACGAGCAGTACTTC. This sequence encodes CASSLETDYDEQYF. The full variable domain, with the rest looked up from reference TRBV5-1 and TRBJ2-7, is KAGVTQTPRYLIKTRGQQVTLSCSPISGHRSVSWYQQTPGQGLQFLFEYFSETQRNKGNFPGRFSGRQFSNSRSEMNVSTLELGDSALYLCASSLETDYDEQYFGPGTRLTVT.

J is TRBJ1-1 and V is TRBV20-1; no reliable D call. V was shortened by 1 base and J by 3 bases, with 9 bases between the two germline ends. The CDR3 is 13 residues long. CDR1 and CDR2 from the germline V gene are DFQATT and SNEGSKA (reference sequence). The CDR3 spells CSARGAAYTEAFF. DNA of the CDR3: TGCAGTGCTAGAGGGGCTGCCTACACTGAAGCTTTCTTT.

This clonotype was found a few times. The J gene is TRBJ2-7, the V gene TRBV10-3; perhaps TRBD2 as D (6 bases). The germline gives CDR1 ENHRY, CDR2 SYGVKD. The CDR3 has 16 amino acids. V was trimmed by 0 bases and J by 3 bases, leaving 15 bases between them. The CDR3 spells CAISESGGTPRYEQYF. CDR3 nucleotide sequence: TGTGCCATCAGTGAGTCGGGCGGGACCCCCCGCTACGAGCAGTACTTC.

The gene calls are TRBV6-1 and TRBJ2-4, with a weak D call TRBD1 (6 bases). Germline CDR1 MNHNS, CDR2 SASEGT. V shed 5 bases and J shed 2 bases, with 7 bases lying between them. The CDR3 runs 13 residues. The CDR3: CASSWDTKNIQYF. The CDR3 coding sequence is TGTGCCAGCAGTTGGGACACCAAAAACATTCAGTACTTC.

The chain employs TRBV6-5 and TRBJ2-1; 9 bases map to TRBD1. The CDR3 covers 16 residues. Germline loops: CDR1 MNHEY, CDR2 SVGAGI. V trimming: 3 bases; J trimming: 6 bases; junction bases outside the gene matches: 9. CDR3 DNA: TGTGCCAGCAGTTATTCCCCGGGGACAGGGATCAATGAGCAGTTCTTC. Translated: CASSYSPGTGINEQFF.